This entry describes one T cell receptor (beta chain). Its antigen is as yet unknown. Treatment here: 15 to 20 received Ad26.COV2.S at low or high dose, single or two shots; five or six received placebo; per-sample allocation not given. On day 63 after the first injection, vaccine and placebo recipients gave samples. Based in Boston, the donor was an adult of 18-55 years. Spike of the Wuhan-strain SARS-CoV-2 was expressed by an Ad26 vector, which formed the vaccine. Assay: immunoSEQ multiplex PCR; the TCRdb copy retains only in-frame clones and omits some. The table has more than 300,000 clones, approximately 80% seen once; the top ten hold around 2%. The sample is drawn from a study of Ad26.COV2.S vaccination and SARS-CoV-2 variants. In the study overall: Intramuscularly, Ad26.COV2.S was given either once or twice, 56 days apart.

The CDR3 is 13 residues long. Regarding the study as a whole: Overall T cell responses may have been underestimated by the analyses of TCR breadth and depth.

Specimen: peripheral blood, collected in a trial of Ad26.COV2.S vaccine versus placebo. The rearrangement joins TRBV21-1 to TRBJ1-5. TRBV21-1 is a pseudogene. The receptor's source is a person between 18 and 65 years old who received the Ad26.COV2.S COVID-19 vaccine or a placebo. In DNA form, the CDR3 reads TGTGCCAGCAGCTGGCAGGAGCCCGAGGCCCAGCATTTT. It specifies CASSWQEPEAQHF.